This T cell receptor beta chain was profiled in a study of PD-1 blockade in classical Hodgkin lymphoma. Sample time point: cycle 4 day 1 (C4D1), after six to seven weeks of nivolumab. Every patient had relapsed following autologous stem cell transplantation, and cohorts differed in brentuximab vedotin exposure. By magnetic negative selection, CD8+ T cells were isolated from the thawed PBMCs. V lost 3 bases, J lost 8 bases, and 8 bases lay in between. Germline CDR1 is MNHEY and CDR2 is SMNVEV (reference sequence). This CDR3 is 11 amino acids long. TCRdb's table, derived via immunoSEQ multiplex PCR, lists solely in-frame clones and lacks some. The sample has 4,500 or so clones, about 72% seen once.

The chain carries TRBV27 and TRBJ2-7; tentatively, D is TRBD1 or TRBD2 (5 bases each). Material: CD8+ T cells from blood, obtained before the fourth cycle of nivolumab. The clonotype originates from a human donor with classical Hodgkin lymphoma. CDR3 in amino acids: CASSLGTKQYF. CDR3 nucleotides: TGTGCCAGCAGTTTGGGGACGAAGCAGTACTTC.